This TCR beta chain is from a study of blood T cell repertoires in COVID-19. Turning to the study itself: Acute and convalescent COVID-19 specimens originated in the United States, Italy and Spain. T cells, B-cell-depleted T cells, or PBMCs provided the cDNA or gDNA that served as material.

The germline V gene has CDR1 MNHEY and CDR2 SVGEGT. Unmatched junction bases numbered 10, after V lost 0 bases and J lost 9 bases. The CDR3 is 16 amino acids. Original processing notes: It was from reference gene primer amplification that nucleated cell counts were estimated. Method: immunoSEQ multiplex PCR; TCRdb's copy keeps in-frame clones and lacks some. The V and J calls and the clone size are those of that table, but D and trimming were determined from the DNA. The sample holds more than 110,000 clones, roughly 81% seen once. The receptor comes from a woman aged 50 to 60 with active or convalescent COVID-19. J is TRBJ2-1 and V is TRBV6-2 or TRBV6-3, with TRBD2 matching 8 bases. The sample consisted of peripheral blood. For the CDR3, the DNA is TGTGCCAGCAGTTACTCGACGCGCGGGAGGAGGGTTGAGCAGTTCTTC. Translating it yields CASSYSTRGRRVEQFF.